The 9 T cell receptor beta chains below all came from one sample that was sequenced in a study of T cell responses to AZD1222 COVID-19 vaccine. The repertoire was sequenced with immunoSEQ multiplex PCR; TCRdb's copy has only in-frame clones and lacks some. The profile shows about 56,000 clones, 80% of them singletons. The sequenced sample was peripheral blood, obtained 28 days after the second AZD1222 dose. The receptors were gathered from an adult who received the AZD1222 COVID-19 vaccine.

Concerning this clone itself: This CDR3 is also generated by other DNA sequences in the sample. The chain employs TRBV5-1 and TRBJ1-5; a weak D match, TRBD1 (6 bases). Germline CDR1 is SGHRS and CDR2 is YFSETQ. The ends were cut back, 3 bases at V and 4 bases at J, with 8 bases in the middle. The CDR3 extends over 13 amino acids. CDR3 in amino acids: CASSSGQNQPQHF. In DNA, the CDR3 is TGCGCCAGCAGCTCCGGACAGAATCAGCCCCAGCATTTT.

This clone was seen a few times. The chain uses TRBV6-5 and TRBJ2-1; D perhaps matches TRBD1 (5 bases). From germline, CDR1 is MNHEY and CDR2 SVGAGI. Trimming took off 7 bases at V and 12 bases at J, with 19 bases between the two ends. This CDR3 spans 13 amino acids. CDR3 amino acids: CASTQGALPGQFF. DNA for the CDR3: TGTGCCAGCACTCAGGGCGCACTTCCAGGGCAGTTCTTC.

This clone was counted only a few times. This chain joins TRBV6-6 and TRBJ1-1, with 8 bases aligning to TRBD1. CDR3 length: 17 residues. V trimming: 6 bases; J trimming: 6 bases; junction bases outside the gene matches: 18. Per the germline V gene, CDR1 is MNHNY and CDR2 is SVGAGI (reference sequence). CDR3 sequence reads: CASRRGLRLAGGSEAFF. CDR3 DNA: TGTGCCAGCAGGCGAGGGCTGCGGTTGGCAGGGGGCTCTGAAGCTTTCTTT.

V gene TRBV7-2 combines with J gene TRBJ1-6; D gene uncertain. This CDR3 is 14 amino acids long. V gave up 0 bases and J gave up 7 bases, with 7 bases separating them. Germline V gene lookup returns CDR1 SGHTA and CDR2 FQGNSA. The CDR3 coding sequence is TGTGCCAGCAGCTTAGCGACGGGGAATTCACCCCTCCACTTT. This codes for CASSLATGNSPLHF. Variable domain in full (rest from reference TRBV7-2 and TRBJ1-6): GAGVSQSPSNKVTEKGKDVELRCDPISGHTALYWYRQSLGQGLEFLIYFQGNSAPDKSGLPSDRFSAERTGGSVSTLTIQRTQQEDSAVYLCASSLATGNSPLHFGNGTRLTVT.

The rearrangement links TRBV4-1 to TRBJ2-1; the match to TRBD1 covers 7 bases. The CDR3 contains 15 residues. Germline V CDR1 and CDR2: MGHRA, YSYEKL. V gave up 1 base and J gave up 6 bases; unmatched junction bases: 6. CDR3 DNA sequence: TGCGCCAGCAGCCAAGGGACAGGTGGCCCCAATGAGCAGTTCTTC. It specifies CASSQGTGGPNEQFF.

The chain is built from TRBV11-1 and TRBJ2-5; D is unclear. V lost 3 bases, J lost 3 bases, and 8 bases lay in between. Germline CDR1 reads SGHAT; CDR2 reads FQDESV (reference sequence). The CDR3 sequence is 13 residues long. The CDR3 is CASSFTEKETQYF. DNA of the CDR3: TGTGCCAGCAGCTTTACAGAAAAAGAGACCCAGTACTTC.

The chain joins TRBV27 to TRBJ1-2; possible D gene TRBD1, 6 bases. Germline V CDR1 and CDR2: MNHEY, SMNVEV (reference sequence). Trimming removed 6 bases from V and 4 bases from J, with 12 bases in between. The CDR3 is 13 residues long. CDR3 in DNA: TGTGCCAGCAGGACACAGGGTACCTATGGCTACACCTTC. As protein: CASRTQGTYGYTF.

The chain joins TRBV6-5 to TRBJ1-5, with D perhaps TRBD1 (5 bases). The CDR3 runs to 15 residues. V was pared by 6 bases and J by 4 bases, with 16 bases between. From germline, CDR1 is MNHEY and CDR2 SVGAGI. The CDR3 nucleotides are TGTGCCAGCAGGGACCTTGGGGGGAGGAATCAGCCCCAGCATTTT. Its translation: CASRDLGGRNQPQHF.

The V and J genes are TRBV18 and TRBJ1-1; unclear D gene. Germline values: CDR1 KGHSH, CDR2 LQKENI. CDR3 size: 13 residues. V dropped 9 bases and J dropped 7 bases, with 18 bases sitting between them. In DNA form, the CDR3 reads TGTGCCAGTTCGAAAAGGGAACAGTATGAAGCTTTCTTT. Translation gives CASSKREQYEAFF.